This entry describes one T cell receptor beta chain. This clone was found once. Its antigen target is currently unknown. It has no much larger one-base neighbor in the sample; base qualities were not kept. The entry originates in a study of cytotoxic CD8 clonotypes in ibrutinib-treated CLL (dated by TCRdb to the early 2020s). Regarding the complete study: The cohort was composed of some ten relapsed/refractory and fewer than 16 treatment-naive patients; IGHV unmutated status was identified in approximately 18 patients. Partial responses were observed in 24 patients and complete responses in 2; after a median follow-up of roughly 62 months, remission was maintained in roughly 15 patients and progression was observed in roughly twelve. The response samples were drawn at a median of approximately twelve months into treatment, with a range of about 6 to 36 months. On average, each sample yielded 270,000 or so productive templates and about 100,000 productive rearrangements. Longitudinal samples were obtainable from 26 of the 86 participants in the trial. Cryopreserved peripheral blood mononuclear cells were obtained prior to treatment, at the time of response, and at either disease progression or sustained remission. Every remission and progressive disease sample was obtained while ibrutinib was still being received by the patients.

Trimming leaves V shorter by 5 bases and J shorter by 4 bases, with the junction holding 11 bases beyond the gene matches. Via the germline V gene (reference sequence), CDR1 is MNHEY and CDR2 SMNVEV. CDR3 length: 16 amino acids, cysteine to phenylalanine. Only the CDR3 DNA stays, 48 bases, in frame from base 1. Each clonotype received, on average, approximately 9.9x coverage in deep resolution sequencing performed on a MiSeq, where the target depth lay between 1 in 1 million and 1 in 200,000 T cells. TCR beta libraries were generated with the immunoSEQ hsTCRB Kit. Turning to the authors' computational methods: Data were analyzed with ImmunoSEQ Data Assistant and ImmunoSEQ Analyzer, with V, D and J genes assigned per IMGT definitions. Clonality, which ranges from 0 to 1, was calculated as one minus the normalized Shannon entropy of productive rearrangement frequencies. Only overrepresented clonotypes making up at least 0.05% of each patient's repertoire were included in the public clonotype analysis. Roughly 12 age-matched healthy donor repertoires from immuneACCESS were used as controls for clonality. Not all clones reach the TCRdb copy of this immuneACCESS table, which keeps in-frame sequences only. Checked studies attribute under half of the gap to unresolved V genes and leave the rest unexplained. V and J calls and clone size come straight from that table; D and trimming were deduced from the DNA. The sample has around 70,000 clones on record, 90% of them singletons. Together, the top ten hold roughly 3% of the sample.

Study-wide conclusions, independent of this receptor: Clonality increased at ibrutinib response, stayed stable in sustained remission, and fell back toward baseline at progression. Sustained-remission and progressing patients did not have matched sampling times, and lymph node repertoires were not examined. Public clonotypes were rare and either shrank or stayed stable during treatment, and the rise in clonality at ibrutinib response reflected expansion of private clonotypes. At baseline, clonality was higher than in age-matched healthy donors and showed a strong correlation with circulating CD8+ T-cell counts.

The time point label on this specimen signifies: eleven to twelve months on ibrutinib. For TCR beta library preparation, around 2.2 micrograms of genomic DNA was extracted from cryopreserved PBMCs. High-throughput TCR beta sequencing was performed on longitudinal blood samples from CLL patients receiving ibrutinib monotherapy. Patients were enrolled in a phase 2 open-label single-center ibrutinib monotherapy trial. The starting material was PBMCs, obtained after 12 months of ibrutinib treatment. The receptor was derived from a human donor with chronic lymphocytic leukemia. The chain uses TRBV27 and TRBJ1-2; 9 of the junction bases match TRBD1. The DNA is TGTGCCAGCAGTCTGGGGGCCGGGACAGGGACCTATGGCTACACCTTC. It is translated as CASSLGAGTGTYGYTF.